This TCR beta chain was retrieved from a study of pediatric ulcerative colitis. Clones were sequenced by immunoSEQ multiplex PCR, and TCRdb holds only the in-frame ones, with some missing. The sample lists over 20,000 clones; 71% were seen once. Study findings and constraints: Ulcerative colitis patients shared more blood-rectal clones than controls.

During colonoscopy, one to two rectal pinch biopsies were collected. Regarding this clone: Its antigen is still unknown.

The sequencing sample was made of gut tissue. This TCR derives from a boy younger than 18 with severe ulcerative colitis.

The CDR3 here is CASSPLSGGGPDTQYF. CDR3 DNA: TGTGCCAGCAGCCCCCTTAGCGGGGGGGGACCAGATACGCAGTATTTT. The genes are TRBV14 and TRBJ2-3, with 11 nucleotides matching TRBD2. This CDR3 is built from 16 residues. Unmatched junction bases numbered 7, after V lost 4 bases and J lost 4 bases. Germline V gene lookup returns CDR1 SGHDN and CDR2 FVKESK.